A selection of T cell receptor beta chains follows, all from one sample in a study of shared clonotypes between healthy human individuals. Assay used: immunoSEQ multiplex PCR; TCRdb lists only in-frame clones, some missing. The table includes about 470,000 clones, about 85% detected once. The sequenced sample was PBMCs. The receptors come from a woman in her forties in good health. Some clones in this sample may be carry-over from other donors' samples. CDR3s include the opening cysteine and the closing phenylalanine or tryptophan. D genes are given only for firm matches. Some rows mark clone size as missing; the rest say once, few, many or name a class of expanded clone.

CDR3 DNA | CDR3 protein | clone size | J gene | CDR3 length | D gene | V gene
TGTGCCAGCACCTTAGGGGGGGCTGGGGATACGCAGTATTTT | CASTLGGAGDTQYF | once | TRBJ2-3 | 14 | . | TRBV28
TGTGCCAGCAGCTTAGGACAGATTAATGAAAAACTGTTTTTT | CASSLGQINEKLFF | . | TRBJ1-4 | 14 | . | TRBV7-8
TGTGCCAGCAGCCCAGAGGAAGGGGTGTCACCCCTCCACTTT | CASSPEEGVSPLHF | . | TRBJ1-6 | 14 | . | TRBV7-8
TGTGCCAGCAGTGTCGCCGGGGATGCCTACGAGCAGTACTTC | CASSVAGDAYEQYF | . | TRBJ2-7 | 14 | . | TRBV25-1
TGTGCCAGCAAACTTCGGGGGGGGCCCGATCAACCCCAGCATTTT | CASKLRGGPDQPQHF | few | TRBJ1-5 | 15 | . | TRBV28
TGTGCCAGCAGTCGGTTGCACCGGGACAGGGTTGCCACCGGGGAGCTGTTTTTT | CASSRLHRDRVATGELFF | . | TRBJ2-2 | 18 | TRBD1 | TRBV6-4
TGTGCCAGCAGCTCAGACCACAGGTATTACGAGCAGTACTTC | CASSSDHRYYEQYF | . | TRBJ2-7 | 14 | . | TRBV7-8
TGTGCCAGTAGCACGACGGTGAACACTGAAGCTTTCTTT | CASSTTVNTEAFF | . | TRBJ1-1 | 13 | . | TRBV19
TGCGCCAGCAGCCCGGGACAGACCTCCGGGGAGCTGTTTTTT | CASSPGQTSGELFF | . | TRBJ2-2 | 14 | TRBD1 | TRBV5-1
TGTGCCAGCAGTTACTCGAGCGGCGGCAATGAGCAGTTCTTC | CASSYSSGGNEQFF | few | TRBJ2-1 | 14 | . | TRBV6-5
TGTGCCAGCAGTGACCTAGCGGGAGGCTACGAGCAGTACTTC | CASSDLAGGYEQYF | . | TRBJ2-7 | 14 | TRBD2 | TRBV6-5
TGTGCCAGCCACCGGGACGCACCCTACGAGCAGTACTTC | CASHRDAPYEQYF | few | TRBJ2-7 | 13 | . | TRBV28
TGTGCCAGCTCACCGACAGGTGACCAAGAGACCCAGTACTTC | CASSPTGDQETQYF | once | TRBJ2-5 | 14 | . | TRBV18
TGCAGCGTTGAAAGGGGGTCATCTGAAGCTTTCTTT | CSVERGSSEAFF | . | TRBJ1-1 | 12 | . | TRBV29-1
TGTGCCAGCAGACCACAGGGGGAGAACACTGAAGCTTTCTTT | CASRPQGENTEAFF | . | TRBJ1-1 | 14 | TRBD1 | TRBV28
TGCGCCAGCAGCCAAGGGGTAGCGACCCGCACAGATACGCAGTATTTT | CASSQGVATRTDTQYF | . | TRBJ2-3 | 16 | . | TRBV4-3
TGTGCCAGCGTTGCGGTTCTAAAGGAAGCTTTCTTT | CASVAVLKEAFF | many | TRBJ1-1 | 12 | . | TRBV6-1
TGCGCCAGCAGCTCCCTTACAGGGGGCACTGAAGCTTTCTTT | CASSSLTGGTEAFF | . | TRBJ1-1 | 14 | TRBD1 | TRBV5-1
TGTGCCAGCACACGGACTAGCGGGAGGTTAGGGGATGAGCAGTTCTTC | CASTRTSGRLGDEQFF | . | TRBJ2-1 | 16 | TRBD2 | TRBV28
TGCGCCAGCAGCTTGGATCCGGGACAGGGCACAGATACGCAGTATTTT | CASSLDPGQGTDTQYF | few | TRBJ2-3 | 16 | TRBD1 | TRBV5-1
TGTGCCTGGAGTAGCGGGAGGGCCTCAGTCGGGGAGCTGTTTTTT | CAWSSGRASVGELFF | many | TRBJ2-2 | 15 | TRBD2 | TRBV30
TGTGCCAGCAGCAGGGACGGGGGGCAGCCCCAGCATTTT | CASSRDGGQPQHF | . | TRBJ1-5 | 13 | . | TRBV7-2
TGTGCCAGCAGCTTAGAAGGGAACACTGAAGCTTTCTTT | CASSLEGNTEAFF | few | TRBJ1-1 | 13 | . | TRBV11-3
TGTGCCAGCAGTCCCCTCGGGGCCGAGCAGTACTTC | CASSPLGAEQYF | . | TRBJ2-7 | 12 | . | TRBV28
TGTGCCTGGCAGGGGGCTAGCAATCAGCCCCAGCATTTT | CAWQGASNQPQHF | . | TRBJ1-5 | 13 | TRBD1 | TRBV30
TGCGCCAGCAGCTTAACAGGGGGACGGGGCACCGGGGAGCTGTTTTTT | CASSLTGGRGTGELFF | . | TRBJ2-2 | 16 | TRBD1 | TRBV5-1
TGTGCCAGCAGTTTAGGGGGTAGCCCCACCGATACGCAGTATTTT | CASSLGGSPTDTQYF | . | TRBJ2-3 | 15 | . | TRBV27
TGTGCCAGCAGCTCGAGCGGCTCTAGCACAGATACGCAGTATTTT | CASSSSGSSTDTQYF | once | TRBJ2-3 | 15 | . | TRBV11-3
TGTGCCAGCAGCCCGCCCCAGGGGATGAACACTGAAGCTTTCTTT | CASSPPQGMNTEAFF | once | TRBJ1-1 | 15 | . | TRBV28
TGTGCCAGCAGCAACCAGACAGGGCTCTACGAGCAGTACTTC | CASSNQTGLYEQYF | . | TRBJ2-7 | 14 | TRBD1 | TRBV7-8
TGCGCCAGCAGCGCGTCCCAGGTCTCCGAGCAGTACTTC | CASSASQVSEQYF | . | TRBJ2-7 | 13 | . | TRBV5-1
TGTGCCAGCAGCTTCTCGGACAGGGGGCCGGAAAAACTGTTTTTT | CASSFSDRGPEKLFF | . | TRBJ1-4 | 15 | TRBD1 | TRBV7-9
TGTGCCAGCAGTGACGGACAGGGGCACACTGAAGCTTTCTTT | CASSDGQGHTEAFF | . | TRBJ1-1 | 14 | TRBD1 | TRBV6-1
TGTGCCAGCAGTGCGGGCGGTGGCTACACCTTC | CASSAGGGYTF | . | TRBJ1-2 | 11 | . | TRBV2
TGTGCCAGCAGCCCCAGGGACTTCTCCTACGAGCAGTACTTC | CASSPRDFSYEQYF | . | TRBJ2-7 | 14 | . | TRBV27
TGTGCCAGTCACCCCGCAGTAGACAATCAGCCCCAGCATTTT | CASHPAVDNQPQHF | . | TRBJ1-5 | 14 | . | TRBV6-1
TGCGCCAGCAGCTCCAGACTAGCGGGAGGGCCGAAAAACATTCAGTACTTC | CASSSRLAGGPKNIQYF | . | TRBJ2-4 | 17 | TRBD2 | TRBV4-3
TGTGCCAGCAGCCAAGAAAGCGGAGCCGGCTACAATGAGCAGTTCTTC | CASSQESGAGYNEQFF | few | TRBJ2-1 | 16 | . | TRBV4-2
TGCGCCAGCAGCTTGGCCTCTAGCGGGAGAGCCGAGCAGTACTTC | CASSLASSGRAEQYF | . | TRBJ2-7 | 15 | TRBD2 | TRBV5-1
TGTGCCAGCTCACCCATAGCGGGATTGCACTACAATGAGCAGTTCTTC | CASSPIAGLHYNEQFF | . | TRBJ2-1 | 16 | TRBD2 | TRBV18
TGTGCCTGGAAAGAACAGGGTCCGCATGGCTACACCTTC | CAWKEQGPHGYTF | . | TRBJ1-2 | 13 | . | TRBV30
TGTGCCAGCAGCTTAAGGCTTGCATACAATGAGCAGTTCTTC | CASSLRLAYNEQFF | . | TRBJ2-1 | 14 | . | TRBV5-6
TGTGCCAGCAGCCCCCCAGGGGTGACGGAGACCCAGTACTTC | CASSPPGVTETQYF | . | TRBJ2-5 | 14 | . | TRBV7-3